This T cell receptor beta chain derives from a study of technical replicates of blood from a few donors. Germline lookup yields CDR1 MNHEY and CDR2 SVGAGI. The CDR3 is 15 amino acids. Trimming removed 6 bases from V and 2 bases from J, with 13 bases in between. This clone was detected only once. Assay used: immunoSEQ multiplex PCR; TCRdb lists only in-frame clones, some missing. The table lists 25,000 to 40,000 clones, roughly 92% of them singletons. The chain employs TRBV6-5 and TRBJ2-2; tentatively, D is TRBD2 (6 bases). The material sequenced was PBMCs. The receptor was derived from a human donor in good health. Some clones in this sample may be carry-over from other donors' samples. Here the CDR3 reads CASRALATNTGELFF. The DNA for the CDR3 is TGTGCCAGCAGAGCTCTAGCGACCAACACCGGGGAGCTGTTTTTT.